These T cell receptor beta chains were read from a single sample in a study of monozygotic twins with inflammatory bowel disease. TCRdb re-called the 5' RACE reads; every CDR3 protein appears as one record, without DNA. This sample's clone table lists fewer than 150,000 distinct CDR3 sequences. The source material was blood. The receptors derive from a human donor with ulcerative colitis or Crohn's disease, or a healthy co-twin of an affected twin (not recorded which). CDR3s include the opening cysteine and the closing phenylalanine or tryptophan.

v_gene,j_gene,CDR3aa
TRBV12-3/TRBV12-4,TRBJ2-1,CASSPLEGGDDEQFF
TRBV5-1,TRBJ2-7,CASSLEGAYEQYF
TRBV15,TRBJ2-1,CATSRGRGLPKYNEQFF
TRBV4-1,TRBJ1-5,CASSQDRGLSNQPQHF
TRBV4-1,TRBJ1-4,CASASWGETGTTHEKLFF
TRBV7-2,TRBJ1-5,CASSDGTGGSQPQHF
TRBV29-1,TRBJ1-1,CSVGQALNTEAFF
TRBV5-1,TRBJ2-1,CASSGGQPKYNEQFF
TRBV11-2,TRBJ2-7,CASSLDLNPNYEQYF
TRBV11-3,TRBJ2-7,CASSSLGGEQYF
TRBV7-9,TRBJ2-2,CASSFSGFVTGELFF
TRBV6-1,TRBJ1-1,CASSSNTEAFF
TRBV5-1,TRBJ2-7,CASSSQQYEQYF
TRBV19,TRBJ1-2,CASRSDRGRLGYTF
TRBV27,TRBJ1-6,CASSFRDRVGDSPLHF
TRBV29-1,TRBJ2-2,CSVESRSNTGELFF
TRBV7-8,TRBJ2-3,CASSPLAGGIDTQYF
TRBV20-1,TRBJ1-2,CSARLDRLSGYTF
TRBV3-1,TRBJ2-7,CASSQVSAFSYEQYF
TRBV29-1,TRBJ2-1,CSDRDRGKGEQFF
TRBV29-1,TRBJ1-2,CSAVLWVNYGYTF
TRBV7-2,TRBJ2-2,CASSQSSTGELFF
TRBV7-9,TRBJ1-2,CASSLFNQLREGYTF
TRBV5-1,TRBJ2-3,CASSLVAGKDTQYF
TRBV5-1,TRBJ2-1,CASTPAETYNEQFF
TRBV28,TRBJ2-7,CASSGTGGDEQYF
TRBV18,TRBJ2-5,CASSPPGIQETQYF
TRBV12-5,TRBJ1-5,CASDKGGSIQNQPQHF
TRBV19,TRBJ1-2,CASSSVGQGLYGYTF
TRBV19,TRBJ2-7,CASGPGTGYREQYF
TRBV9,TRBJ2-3,CASSPLSRDTQYF
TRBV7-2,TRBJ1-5,CASSPQSYSNQPQHF
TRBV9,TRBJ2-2,CASSVGQGEAGELFF
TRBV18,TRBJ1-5,CASSPQGSNQPQHF
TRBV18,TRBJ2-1,CASSPFGNEQCF
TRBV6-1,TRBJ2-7,CASSEGVSYEQYF
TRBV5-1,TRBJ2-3,CASSARDRGTDTQYF
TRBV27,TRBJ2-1,CASSPRGSYNEQFF
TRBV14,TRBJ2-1,CASSQERAGGDEQFF
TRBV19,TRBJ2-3,CASSIDFGGDADTQYF
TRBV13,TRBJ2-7,CASSQTLGYEQYF
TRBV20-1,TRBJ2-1,CSAPTSGGLSSYNEQFF
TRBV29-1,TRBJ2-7,CSAKQGGGYEQYF
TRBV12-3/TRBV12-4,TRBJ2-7,CASRVAGSYEQYF
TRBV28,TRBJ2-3,CASSLSGAARGTQYF
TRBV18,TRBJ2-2,CASSPWEEGTGELFF
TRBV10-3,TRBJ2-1,CAISETGGREQFF
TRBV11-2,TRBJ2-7,CASSQRTGTASYEQYF
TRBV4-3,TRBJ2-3,CASSQGTSRSTDTQYF
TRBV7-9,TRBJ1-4,CASSLAFSGQGSEKLFF
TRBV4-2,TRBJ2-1,CASSGGDSYNEQFF
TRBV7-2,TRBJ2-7,CASSQGRGAYEQYF
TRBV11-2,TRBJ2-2,CASSFKRGQGVAGELFF